This T cell receptor beta chain comes out of a study of cytomegalovirus exposure and HLA in healthy donors. Points from the study as a whole: It was 164 TCR beta chains that were listed as cytomegalovirus-associated.

On this clone itself: Antigen specificity is unknown.

Germline assignment: CDR1 SGDLS and CDR2 YYNGEE. Trimming cost V 4 bases and J 0 bases; bases outside gene matches: 13. The CDR3 runs 19 residues. Libraries were prepared by immunoSEQ multiplex PCR; TCRdb keeps only in-frame clonotypes and omits some of them. The sample has about 140,000 clones, around 87% seen once; the top ten hold approximately 10%. This rearrangement joins TRBV9 to TRBJ2-6; the match to TRBD1 covers 7 bases. The TCR sequence derives from a man younger than 35 in good health and CMV-seropositive. What was sequenced was PBMCs. The CDR3 is CASSLPLNRGHSGANVLTF. The CDR3 bases are TGTGCCAGCAGCCTACCCCTGAACAGGGGCCACTCTGGGGCCAACGTCCTGACTTTC.